This TCR beta chain was found in a study of cytomegalovirus exposure and HLA in healthy donors. The wider study: Researchers previously reported finding roughly 120 million unique TCR beta sequences from about 170 million T cells.

The PCR was carried out with 60 Vbeta primers and 13 Jbeta primers. The protocol was immunoSEQ multiplex PCR, while the TCRdb copy is restricted to in-frame clones and leaves out a portion. This table has roughly 180,000 clones, approximately 80% appearing once. The receptor's source is a man aged 30 to 39 in good health and CMV-seronegative. Specimen: PBMCs.

The CDR3 bases are TGTGCCAGTAGCTGGGACAGGGCGGAAAAACTGTTTTTT. It yields the protein CASSWDRAEKLFF. The rearrangement links TRBV19 to TRBJ1-4; 9 bases agree with TRBD1. The CDR3 is made up of 13 amino acids. In germline, CDR1 is LNHDA, CDR2 SQIVND (reference sequence). V lost 6 bases to trimming and J lost 8 bases; unmatched junction nucleotides: 4.